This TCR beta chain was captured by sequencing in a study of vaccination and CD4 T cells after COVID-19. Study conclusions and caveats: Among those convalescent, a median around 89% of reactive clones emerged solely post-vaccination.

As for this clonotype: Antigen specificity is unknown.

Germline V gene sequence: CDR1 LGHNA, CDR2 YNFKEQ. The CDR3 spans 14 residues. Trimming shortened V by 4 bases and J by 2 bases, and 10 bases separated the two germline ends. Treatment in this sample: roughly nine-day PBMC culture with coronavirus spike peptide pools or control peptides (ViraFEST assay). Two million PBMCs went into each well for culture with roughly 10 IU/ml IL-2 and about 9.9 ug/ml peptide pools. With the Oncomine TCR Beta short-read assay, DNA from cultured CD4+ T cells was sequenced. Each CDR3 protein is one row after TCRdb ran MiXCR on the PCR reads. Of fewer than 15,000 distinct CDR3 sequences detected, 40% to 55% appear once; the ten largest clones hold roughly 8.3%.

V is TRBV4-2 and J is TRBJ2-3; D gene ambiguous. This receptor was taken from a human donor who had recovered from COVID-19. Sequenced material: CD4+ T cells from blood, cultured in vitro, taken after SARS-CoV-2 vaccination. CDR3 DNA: TGTGCCAGCAGCCTACAAAAAGCCACAGATACGCAGTATTTT. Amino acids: CASSLQKATDTQYF.